The TCR beta chain under discussion was sequenced for a study of T-cell reconstitution after alpha-beta-depleted transplantation in children. On this clonotype: Its specificity is not known.

Overall study results and limits: Surviving recipient T cells and thymic progenitors produced the high day-60 TCRbeta diversity seen in some patients.

CDR3 size: 15 residues. V dropped 5 bases and J dropped 9; count of bases not matched to a gene: 10. Unique molecular identifiers were used to barcode this TCRbeta library. TCRdb re-analysed the PCR reads in MiXCR, keeping a single row per CDR3 protein. The profile covers approximately 980,000 distinct CDR3 sequences, with about 30% appearing a single time and about 28% taken by the ten largest. Sequences were derived from PBMCs, mostly from graft donor cells, sampled 360 days after TCRalphabeta/CD19-depleted stem cell transplant. This chain links TRBV12-3 or TRBV12-4 with TRBJ1-6; 7 bases agree with TRBD1. The clonotype originates from a boy under three years old who had a stem cell transplant for SCID, so the T cells may come from the graft donor. CDR3 sequence: CASSQTGARGSPLHF. The CDR3 DNA is TGTGCCAGCAGTCAAACAGGGGCGCGCGGTTCACCCCTCCACTTT.